This TCR beta chain came from a study of T cells after yellow fever vaccination. V dropped 4 bases and J dropped 11 bases, with 9 bases sitting between them. The CDR3 consists of 11 residues. CDR1 is LGHDT, CDR2 YNNKEL, per germline (reference sequence). Only a few counts were recorded for this clonotype. Its antigen is not identified. Regarding the study as a whole: The presence of abundant clonotypes contaminating from the bulk population was possible in FACS-sorted repertoires.

Template switching by 5'RACE produced TCR cDNA, adding a universal primer site and UMIs. A single record per CDR3 protein comes from TCRdb applying MiXCR to the 5' RACE reads. This sample has approximately 600,000 distinct CDR3 sequences, with more than 9% found just once. This TCR came from a man under 40 who received the YFV17D yellow fever vaccine. The rearrangement joins TRBV3-1 to TRBJ2-1; weak D call: TRBD2 (5 bases). Sequencing used PBMCs, obtained on the day of the yellow fever booster vaccination. CDR3 sequence: CASSPGGQQFF. The CDR3 nucleotides read TGTGCCAGCAGCCCCGGCGGGCAGCAGTTCTTC.